One sample yielded the 8 T cell receptor beta chains listed below, sequenced in a study of T cell repertoires in cytomegalovirus infection. For these TCRs, the target antigens are not known. Via MiXCR, TCRdb re-called the reads, giving one row per CDR3 protein. The table lists roughly 180,000 distinct CDR3 sequences, roughly 21% of them singletons. The source material was CD8+ T cells from cultured PBMCs, sampled from culture after CMV antigen stimulation. The receptors were sampled from a human donor in good health (CMV status not recorded). Some clones in this sample may be carry-over from other donors' samples.

This chain uses TRBV6-2 or TRBV6-3 with TRBJ2-5, with D hard to call. Trimming took off 5 bases at V and 5 bases at J, with 18 bases between the two ends. This CDR3 has 15 amino acids. CDR1 and CDR2 from the germline V gene are MNHEY and SVGEGT. DNA of the CDR3: TGTGCCAGCAGTCCGACTTGGACGCGGTGGGAGACCCAGTACTTC. Protein product: CASSPTWTRWETQYF.

J is TRBJ1-1 and V is TRBV4-3, with 8 nucleotides matching TRBD1. The CDR3 runs 13 residues. CDR1 and CDR2 (germline): LGHNA, YSLEER. V was pared by 1 base and J by 8 bases, with 3 bases of the junction left unmatched. The CDR3 loop reads CASSQANRGEAFF. The CDR3 DNA sequence: TGCGCCAGCAGCCAAGCGAACAGGGGGGAAGCTTTCTTT.

The chain carries TRBV6-4 and TRBJ2-3; tentative D call: TRBD2 (7 bases). V was shortened by 6 bases and J by 4 bases, with 14 bases between the two germline ends. Germline CDR1 and CDR2: MRHNA and SNTAGT. This CDR3 spans 14 amino acids. This CDR3 is CASRMGEGADTQYF. The CDR3 DNA follows: TGTGCCAGCAGGATGGGGGAGGGGGCAGATACGCAGTATTTT.

The DNA of the CDR3 is TGCGCCAGCAGCCCCCGGACAGGGGCGACCTACGAGCAGTACTTC. Its protein product is CASSPRTGATYEQYF. The V and J genes are TRBV5-1 and TRBJ2-7; 9 positions match TRBD1. Unmatched junction bases numbered 7, after V lost 4 bases and J lost 2 bases. The CDR3 is 15 residues long. Germline V gives CDR1 SGHRS, CDR2 YFSETQ. Full variable domain (outside the CDR3, taken from reference TRBV5-1 and TRBJ2-7): KAGVTQTPRYLIKTRGQQVTLSCSPISGHRSVSWYQQTPGQGLQFLFEYFSETQRNKGNFPGRFSGRQFSNSRSEMNVSTLELGDSALYLCASSPRTGATYEQYFGPGTRLTVT.

The chain employs TRBV7-2 and TRBJ1-1, with D maybe TRBD1 (5 bases). CDR3 size: 16 residues. Trimming removed 1 base at V and 1 base at J, with 13 bases between. The V gene's germline CDR1 is SGHTA and CDR2 FQGNSA. The CDR3 sequence is CASSLGWGRENTEAFF. The CDR3 coding sequence is TGTGCCAGCAGCTTAGGTTGGGGCAGAGAGAACACTGAAGCTTTCTTT.

CDR3 sequence reads: CAISEEPGSYEQYF. The DNA for the CDR3 is TGTGCCATCAGTGAAGAGCCAGGGTCCTACGAGCAGTACTTC. The chain joins TRBV10-3 to TRBJ2-7, with a possible D match to TRBD1 (5 bases). The V gene's germline CDR1 is ENHRY and CDR2 SYGVKD. Trimming stripped 3 bases from V and 1 base from J, with 10 bases between. This CDR3 has 14 residues.

This chain connects TRBV6-2 or TRBV6-3 to TRBJ2-1; 9 bases are shared with TRBD2. V shed 6 bases and J 3 bases; nucleotides not matched to a gene: 9. Germline V gives CDR1 MNHEY, CDR2 SVGEGT. The CDR3 runs to 16 residues. The CDR3 bases are TGTGCCAGCAGAGAGCTCAGCGGGGGGAGCTACAATGAGCAGTTCTTC. As protein: CASRELSGGSYNEQFF.

J is TRBJ1-2 and V is TRBV19; 7 bases align to TRBD1. J was trimmed by 0 bases and V by 3 bases; bases with no gene match: 10. The germline V gene has CDR1 LNHDA and CDR2 SQIVND (reference sequence). The CDR3 totals 17 residues. The CDR3 is CASSIPGTVTSNYGYTF. The DNA for the CDR3 is TGTGCCAGTAGTATTCCAGGGACAGTCACCTCTAACTATGGCTACACCTTC.